The next 23 T cell receptor beta chains were all read from a single sample in a study of T cell responses to AZD1222 COVID-19 vaccine. The assay was immunoSEQ multiplex PCR, and TCRdb's table has in-frame clones only and misses some. The sample includes roughly 91,000 clones, 90% of them seen just once. Sequenced material: peripheral blood, taken on day 0 of AZD1222 vaccination. The receptor source for this set is an adult in good health.

The chain is built from TRBV7-9 and TRBJ1-2; weak D call: TRBD1 (6 bases). This CDR3 region has 19 residues. The V end was cut by 0 bases, the J end by 5 bases, with 25 bases between. Per germline, CDR1 SEHNR and CDR2 FQNEAQ (reference sequence). CDR3: CASSLAPLLGQGPRYGYTF. CDR3 in DNA: TGTGCCAGCAGCTTAGCCCCCCTATTAGGCCAGGGGCCTAGGTATGGCTACACCTTC.

A single count supports this clone. This sequence joins TRBV2 and TRBJ1-1, with TRBD1 matching over 7 bases. The trim removed 5 bases at V and 3 bases at J, leaving 6 bases unmatched. The CDR3 is 14 residues long. Per the germline V gene, CDR1 is SNHLY and CDR2 is FYNNEI. The CDR3 region is CASSPQGTDTEAFF. The CDR3 nucleotides are TGTGCCAGCAGTCCACAGGGGACGGACACTGAAGCTTTCTTT. The complete variable domain, with remaining parts taken from reference TRBV2 and TRBJ1-1, reads EPEVTQTPSHQVTQMGQEVILRCVPISNHLYFYWYRQILGQKVEFLVSFYNNEISEKSEIFDDQFSVERPDGSNFTLKIRSTKLEDSAMYFCASSPQGTDTEAFFGQGTRLTVV.

The V call is TRBV2, the J call TRBJ1-5; no clear D. The CDR3 is 14 amino acids. CDR1 SNHLY and CDR2 FYNNEI come from the germline V gene. V was trimmed by 4 bases and J by 7 bases, leaving 14 bases between them. The CDR3 region has the DNA TGTGCCAGCAGTGCATTTAGCGGGGAGCAGCCCCAGCATTTT. Translated: CASSAFSGEQPQHF.

The V gene is TRBV5-1, the J gene TRBJ2-1; 10 nucleotides align to TRBD1. The CDR3 runs to 16 residues. Germline CDR1 is SGHRS and CDR2 is YFSETQ. V lost 4 bases to trimming and J lost 0 bases; unmatched junction nucleotides: 4. The CDR3 loop reads CASSRTGGLSYNEQFF. CDR3 DNA sequence: TGCGCCAGCAGCAGGACAGGGGGACTCTCCTACAATGAGCAGTTCTTC.

The chain carries TRBV6-5 and TRBJ2-7, with 7 nucleotides matching TRBD2. J was trimmed by 4 bases and V by 6 bases; bases with no gene match: 12. This CDR3 contains 15 residues. In germline, CDR1 is MNHEY, CDR2 SVGAGI. The CDR3 sequence is CASSRGISGIYEQYF. In DNA form, the CDR3 reads TGTGCCAGCAGCCGCGGGATCAGCGGGATTTACGAGCAGTACTTC.

The chain employs TRBV7-6 and TRBJ2-5, with 14 bases lining up with TRBD2. J gave up 5 bases and V 5 bases, and 4 bases lay outside the gene matches. The CDR3 is 15 residues long. Germline V gene data show CDR1 as SGHVS and CDR2 as FNYEAQ. This chain's CDR3 is CASSTRTSGGETQYF. In DNA, the CDR3 is TGTGCCAGCAGCACCCGGACTAGCGGGGGGGAGACCCAGTACTTC.

This clone was recorded only once. This chain uses TRBV6-5 with TRBJ1-6; no reliable D call. This CDR3 has 14 residues. From germline, CDR1 is MNHEY and CDR2 SVGAGI. Between the trimmed V and J ends, which lost 8 bases and 4 bases, there was a span of 12 bases. CDR3 DNA sequence: TGTGCCAGCGCAGGCGGACGATATAATTCACCCCTCCACTTT. Its translation: CASAGGRYNSPLHF.

The chain is built from TRBV2 and TRBJ1-5; tentative D call: TRBD1 (6 bases). The CDR3 consists of 14 residues. V was trimmed by 6 bases and J by 7 bases, leaving 16 bases between them. Germline-derived CDR1 and CDR2 are SNHLY and FYNNEI. The CDR3 region is CASSPTGLRQPQHF. The CDR3 DNA reads as TGTGCCAGCAGCCCTACAGGGTTAAGGCAGCCCCAGCATTTT.

The chain combines TRBV4-1 with TRBJ1-6, with 10 bases aligning to TRBD1. The CDR3 has 17 residues. The germline gives CDR1 MGHRA, CDR2 YSYEKL. J gave up 8 bases and V 1 base, and 8 bases lay outside the gene matches. This CDR3 reads CASSQVPGQGDDSPLHF. In DNA form, the CDR3 reads TGCGCCAGCAGCCAAGTCCCTGGACAGGGGGATGATTCACCCCTCCACTTT.

This sequence joins TRBV19 and TRBJ1-1, with 9 bases lining up with TRBD1. The ends lost 1 base at V and 5 bases at J; junction bases unmatched: 2. CDR3 length: 14 amino acids. Germline lookup yields CDR1 LNHDA and CDR2 SQIVND (reference sequence). Here the CDR3 DNA reads TGTGCCAGTAGTATAGTGACAGGGGGGACTGAAGCTTTCTTT. It specifies CASSIVTGGTEAFF.

V usage is TRBV6-6 and J usage is TRBJ2-7; D is possibly TRBD2 (6 bases). Deletions cut 8 bases from V and 5 bases from J, with 16 bases between. Germline V gene sequence: CDR1 MNHNY, CDR2 SVGAGI (reference sequence). There are 13 residues in the CDR3. CDR3 sequence (DNA): TGTGCCAGCTGCGGGACTCTCCTCCACGAGCAGTACTTC. This encodes CASCGTLLHEQYF.

In its sample, this clone ranks as medium-sized (0.01 to 0.1%). This rearrangement joins TRBV19 to TRBJ1-1, with D unclear. The germline V gene has CDR1 LNHDA and CDR2 SQIVND (reference sequence). The CDR3 has 14 residues. The V gene lost 5 bases and the J gene lost 6 bases, with 16 bases spanning the gap. In nucleotides, the CDR3 is TGTGCCAGTAGTGTCGGAGGGAGTATCTCTGAAGCTTTCTTT. Protein product: CASSVGGSISEAFF.

The chain is built from TRBV27 and TRBJ2-5; 10 bases fit TRBD1. V lost 4 bases, J lost 4 bases, and 9 bases stayed unmatched. Looked up from germline, CDR1 is MNHEY and CDR2 is SMNVEV (reference sequence). There are 16 residues in the CDR3. In DNA form, the CDR3 reads TGTGCCAGCAGTTCAGGGACAGGGGTATTAGGAGAGACCCAGTACTTC. Translating it yields CASSSGTGVLGETQYF.

This clone was picked up one time. The rearrangement joins TRBV28 to TRBJ2-7; D unclear. The V gene lost 7 bases and the J gene lost 2 bases, with 9 bases spanning the gap. This CDR3 has 12 amino acids. Germline V lookup: CDR1 MDHEN, CDR2 SYDVKM. The CDR3 reads CASTGRPYEQYF. The CDR3 DNA is TGTGCCAGCACCGGCCGACCCTACGAGCAGTACTTC.

The rearrangement links TRBV4-1 to TRBJ2-1; 12 nucleotides match TRBD2. With V trimmed by 4 bases and J by 5 bases, 6 bases remained unmatched. Germline values: CDR1 MGHRA, CDR2 YSYEKL. The CDR3 has 16 amino acids. CDR3 DNA: TGCGCCAGCAGCCTATACCTAGCGGGGGGGGACAATGAGCAGTTCTTC. It codes for CASSLYLAGGDNEQFF.

The chain links TRBV12-3 or TRBV12-4 to TRBJ1-2; 7 bases are a match to TRBD1. Trimming at V came to 3 bases and at J to 9 bases, leaving 7 bases not matched to a gene. The CDR3 has 13 amino acids. The CDR3 here is CASSFERGRSYTF. The DNA for the CDR3 is TGTGCCAGCAGTTTTGAGAGGGGGCGAAGCTACACCTTC.

The CDR3 nucleotides read TGTGCCAGCAGCCCACGAACAGGGGGGAACGAAAAACTGTTTTTT. Protein product: CASSPRTGGNEKLFF. J is TRBJ1-4 and V is TRBV7-9; 8 bases are a match to TRBD1. CDR1 SEHNR and CDR2 FQNEAQ come from the germline V gene (reference sequence). Trimming at V came to 5 bases and at J to 8 bases, leaving 10 bases not matched to a gene. There are 15 residues in the CDR3.

CDR3 region: CASTEVGYNSPLHF. The CDR3 DNA sequence: TGTGCCAGCACCGAGGTCGGCTATAATTCACCCCTCCACTTT. The V and J genes are TRBV27 and TRBJ1-6; D not certain. CDR3 size: 14 residues. V shed 7 bases and J shed 3 bases, with 10 bases lying between them. Per the germline V gene, CDR1 is MNHEY and CDR2 is SMNVEV (reference sequence).

The chain has TRBV11-1 and TRBJ2-1, with 11 nucleotides matching TRBD2. V lost 5 bases, J lost 10 bases, and 10 bases stayed unmatched. The CDR3 has 15 residues. CDR1 is SGHAT, CDR2 FQDESV, per germline (reference sequence). The CDR3 sequence is CASSTTSGRREEQFF. CDR3 coding DNA: TGTGCCAGCAGCACTACTAGCGGGAGACGAGAAGAGCAGTTCTTC.

The chain combines TRBV28 with TRBJ1-3, with D tentatively TRBD1 (6 bases). The CDR3 has 13 residues. V was pared by 6 bases and J by 6 bases, with 12 bases between. Germline V gives CDR1 MDHEN, CDR2 SYDVKM. The CDR3 DNA reads TGTGCCAGCAGCCCGGGACACCAAAACACCATATATTTT. Encoded protein: CASSPGHQNTIYF.

The gene calls are TRBV12-3 or TRBV12-4 and TRBJ2-1, with a tentative D call TRBD2 (5 bases). This CDR3 is built from 13 residues. The ends were cut back, 1 base at V and 7 bases at J, with 8 bases in the middle. CDR3 loop: CASSLVSGNEQFF. CDR3 DNA: TGTGCCAGCAGTTTAGTTTCGGGGAATGAGCAGTTCTTC.

The rearrangement joins TRBV5-5 to TRBJ2-2, with 11 bases fitting TRBD2. J gave up 5 bases and V 3 bases, and 9 bases lay outside the gene matches. Germline CDR1 reads SGHKS; CDR2 reads YYEKEE (reference sequence). The CDR3 contains 17 residues. For the CDR3, the DNA is TGTGCCAGCAGCTCGCCTAGCGGGAGGCCGGGAACCGGGGAGCTGTTTTTT. Protein: CASSSPSGRPGTGELFF.

The rearrangement joins TRBV11-2 to TRBJ2-3; D is undetermined. This CDR3 has 14 amino acids. Germline CDR1 reads SGHAT; CDR2 reads FQNNGV. Trimming pared 0 bases from V and 0 bases from J, leaving 4 bases between. The CDR3 loop is CASSLDDSTDTQYF. The CDR3 DNA follows: TGTGCCAGCAGCTTAGATGACAGCACAGATACGCAGTATTTT.